One sample yielded the 17 T cell receptor beta chains listed below, sequenced in a study of shared clonotypes between healthy human individuals. Method: immunoSEQ multiplex PCR; TCRdb's copy keeps in-frame clones and lacks some. The sample lists about 480,000 clones, 75% to 85% occurring once. The sequenced sample consisted of PBMCs. These receptors came from a woman aged 40-49 years in good health. Some clones in this sample may be carry-over from other donors' samples.

CDR3 DNA: TGTGCCAGCAGTGAAGCCAATAGCAATCAGCCCCAGCATTTT. It is translated as CASSEANSNQPQHF. The V and J genes are TRBV2 and TRBJ1-5; D is unresolved. V lost 0 bases and J lost 0, with 3 bases in between. Germline V lookup: CDR1 SNHLY, CDR2 FYNNEI. The CDR3 has 14 residues.

This clone was counted once. V is TRBV6-5 and J is TRBJ2-7, with D tentatively TRBD2 (6 bases). This CDR3 comprises 16 residues. V gave up 2 bases and J gave up 2 bases, with 16 bases separating them. CDR1 is MNHEY and CDR2 is SVGAGI in the germline V gene. The CDR3 bases are TGTGCCAGCAGTTACCATGGCCTGGGGAGGACCTACGAGCAGTACTTC. Its translation is CASSYHGLGRTYEQYF.

This chain connects TRBV29-1 to TRBJ1-1; D is uncertain. CDR1 and CDR2 (germline): SQVTM, ANQGSEA. There are 11 residues in the CDR3. The ends were cut back, 6 bases at V and 1 base at J, with 6 bases in the middle. The CDR3 DNA is TGCAGCGTCAGCTGGAACACTGAAGCTTTCTTT. It is translated as CSVSWNTEAFF.

The chain employs TRBV15 and TRBJ2-1; D tentatively fits TRBD1 or TRBD2 (5 bases each). The CDR3 consists of 16 residues. The ends were cut back, 0 bases at V and 5 bases at J, with 14 bases in the middle. The V gene's germline CDR1 is LNHNV and CDR2 YYDKDF (reference sequence). The CDR3 here is CATSRDRGPGNNEQFF. CDR3 nucleotides: TGTGCCACCAGCAGAGATAGGGGCCCGGGGAACAATGAGCAGTTCTTC. The variable domain in full, completed from reference TRBV15 and TRBJ2-1, reads DAMVIQNPRYQVTQFGKPVTLSCSQTLNHNVMYWYQQKSSQAPKLLFHYYDKDFNNEADTPDNFQSRRPNTSFCFLDIRSPGLGDTAMYLCATSRDRGPGNNEQFFGPGTRLTVL.

This clone was picked up many times. The rearrangement links TRBV28 to TRBJ1-2; TRBD1 aligns across 7 bases. The CDR3 is 16 residues long. Unmatched junction bases numbered 8, after V lost 2 bases and J lost 2 bases. Germline CDR1 and CDR2: MDHEN and SYDVKM. CDR3 sequence reads: CASSLEPGTANYGYTF. CDR3 coding DNA: TGTGCCAGCAGTTTAGAGCCCGGGACAGCGAACTATGGCTACACCTTC.

The rearrangement uses TRBV5-1 and TRBJ2-7; 9 positions match TRBD1. The V gene's germline CDR1 is SGHRS and CDR2 YFSETQ. This CDR3 is 16 amino acids long. V lost 0 bases and J lost 2; bases outside the gene matches: 6. CDR3 sequence (DNA): TGCGCCAGCAGCTTGGAACCGGGACAGGGTGCCTACGAGCAGTACTTC. Its protein product is CASSLEPGQGAYEQYF.

This clone was counted many times. This sequence joins TRBV5-1 and TRBJ1-2; no firm D call. This CDR3 spans 13 amino acids. Germline assignment: CDR1 SGHRS and CDR2 YFSETQ. With 2 bases removed from V and 4 bases from J, the gap between germline ends came to 9 bases. The DNA of the CDR3 is TGCGCCAGCAGCTTAACCGAATTCTATGGCTACACCTTC. Translating gives CASSLTEFYGYTF.

Only one count was recorded for this clone. The J gene is TRBJ2-3, the V gene TRBV14; 12 bases align to TRBD1. This CDR3 is built from 17 residues. V dropped 5 bases and J dropped 5; count of bases not matched to a gene: 11. Germline-derived CDR1 and CDR2 are SGHDN and FVKESK. The CDR3 DNA sequence: TGTGCCAGCAGCAAAAAGAACCGGGACAGGGGGCAAGATACGCAGTATTTT. Protein sequence: CASSKKNRDRGQDTQYF.

This clone was counted between two and nine times. The rearrangement links TRBV5-4 to TRBJ1-5; D ambiguous. The ends were cut back, 4 bases at V and 2 bases at J, with 13 bases in the middle. The CDR3 extends over 15 amino acids. From germline, CDR1 is SGHNT and CDR2 YYREEE (reference sequence). CDR3 nucleotide sequence: TGTGCCAGCAGCCAAGAGTTTTGGGGCAATCAGCCCCAGCATTTT. It is translated as CASSQEFWGNQPQHF.

DNA of the CDR3: TGTGCCAGCAGCGCGAGGGAACTAGTGGCCAATGAGCAGTTCTTC. Translated, it gives CASSARELVANEQFF. V and J are TRBV9 and TRBJ2-1, with D possibly matching TRBD2 (5 bases). The CDR3 is 15 residues long. V lost 3 bases to trimming and J lost 6 bases, with 16 bases between them. CDR1 is SGDLS and CDR2 is YYNGEE in the germline V gene.

This clone occurred a few times. CDR3 DNA sequence: TGTGCCAGCAGCCCATCGGACGGCTACGAGCAGTACTTC. This sequence encodes CASSPSDGYEQYF. The V gene is TRBV7-3, the J gene TRBJ2-7; D unresolved. The CDR3 loop spans 13 amino acids. Germline CDR1 is SGHTA and CDR2 is FQGTGA. Trimming pared 5 bases from V and 3 bases from J, leaving 11 bases between.

The rearrangement joins TRBV19 to TRBJ2-5; possibly TRBD2 for D (6 bases). Germline CDR1 is LNHDA and CDR2 is SQIVND (reference sequence). V was cut by 11 bases and J by 9 bases, with 22 bases left in between. The CDR3 sequence is 13 residues long. CDR3 residues: CARTSGRLGAQYF. The DNA of the CDR3 is TGTGCCCGGACCAGCGGGCGCCTGGGGGCCCAGTACTTC.

A few counts support this clone. The rearrangement joins TRBV5-1 to TRBJ1-5, with 7 bases fitting TRBD1. This CDR3 spans 16 amino acids. Germline trimming cut 1 base from V and 2 bases from J; bases unmatched to any gene: 6. Germline CDR1 and CDR2: SGHRS and YFSETQ. CDR3 coding DNA: TGCGCCAGCAGCTTGAACGGGCAGGGGGGCAATCAGCCCCAGCATTTT. Protein: CASSLNGQGGNQPQHF.

The V and J genes are TRBV29-1 and TRBJ2-5, with D maybe TRBD2 (6 bases). CDR1 SQVTM and CDR2 ANQGSEA come from the germline V gene. The CDR3 has 12 amino acids. Trimming took 6 bases from V and 2 from J, leaving 10 bases between them. As DNA, the CDR3 is TGCAGCGTAGCGGCGGGACAAGAGACCCAGTACTTC. This codes for CSVAAGQETQYF. Full variable domain (outside the CDR3, taken from reference TRBV29-1 and TRBJ2-5): SAVISQKPSRDICQRGTSLTIQCQVDSQVTMMFWYRQQPGQSLTLIATANQGSEATYESGFVIDKFPISRPNLTFSTLTVSNMSPEDSSIYLCSVAAGQETQYFGPGTRLLVL.

V gene TRBV7-3 combines with J gene TRBJ2-7, with 8 bases identical to TRBD2. The germline V gene has CDR1 SGHTA and CDR2 FQGTGA. The J segment lost 7 bases and the V segment lost 1 base, leaving 3 bases of the junction unmatched. The CDR3 extends over 13 amino acids. The CDR3 spells CASSLNLAGEQYF. The CDR3 region has the DNA TGTGCCAGCAGCTTAAATTTAGCGGGGGAGCAGTACTTC.

This rearrangement joins TRBV19 to TRBJ2-1; D might be TRBD1 (6 bases). The germline V gene encodes CDR1 LNHDA and CDR2 SQIVND (reference sequence). V lost 6 bases and J lost 9, with 12 bases in between. This CDR3 is built from 12 residues. The CDR3 DNA follows: TGTGCCAGTAGGTACAGGGACGGTGAGCAGTTCTTC. Translated: CASRYRDGEQFF.

The gene calls are TRBV4-1 and TRBJ2-2; no definite D call. Germline CDR1 and CDR2: MGHRA and YSYEKL. V shed 0 bases and J shed 3 bases, with 14 bases lying between them. CDR3 length equals 17 residues. The CDR3 DNA reads as TGCGCCAGCAGCCAAGATCTAGGAAGGCTGTACACCGGGGAGCTGTTTTTT. Translating it yields CASSQDLGRLYTGELFF.